A single sample is the source of the 13 T cell receptor beta chains below, sequenced in a study of cytomegalovirus exposure and HLA in healthy donors. PCR employed 60 Vbeta and 13 Jbeta primers. Libraries were prepared by immunoSEQ multiplex PCR; TCRdb keeps only in-frame clonotypes and omits some of them. The sample has some 200,000 clones, just under 85% seen once; the top ten hold more than 0.45%. The sample was PBMCs. The receptors originated from a middle-aged woman in good health and CMV-seronegative.

This clone was observed a single time. V gene TRBV11-3 combines with J gene TRBJ1-1; 7 positions agree with TRBD1. The CDR3 has 13 amino acids. The V gene end was trimmed by 2 bases and the J gene end by 5 bases; junction bases not matched to a gene: 2. The germline V gene encodes CDR1 SGHNT and CDR2 YENEEA. CDR3 bases: TGTGCCAGCAGCTTACAGGGGGTTACTGAAGCTTTCTTT. Translation gives CASSLQGVTEAFF.

The V and J genes are TRBV18 and TRBJ1-1, with D unresolved. Germline assignment: CDR1 KGHSH and CDR2 LQKENI. V dropped 1 base and J dropped 4 bases, with 16 bases sitting between them. This CDR3 has 16 residues. CDR3 sequence (DNA): TGTGCCAGCTCACCACTTGACGACCTGGCAGGCACTGAAGCTTTCTTT. Amino acids: CASSPLDDLAGTEAFF.

This chain connects TRBV19 to TRBJ1-2, with D perhaps TRBD1 (5 bases). The CDR3 sequence is 13 residues long. The germline gives CDR1 LNHDA, CDR2 SQIVND (reference sequence). V was clipped by 1 base and J by 9 bases, with 12 bases between them. The CDR3 spells CASSIGPPGRYTF. The CDR3 DNA is TGTGCCAGTAGTATAGGACCCCCAGGGCGCTACACCTTC.

The V gene is TRBV5-5, the J gene TRBJ2-7; 8 nucleotides align to TRBD1. Germline V CDR1 and CDR2: SGHKS, YYEKEE (reference sequence). This CDR3 comprises 16 residues. Trimming took 4 bases from V and 5 from J; bases not matched to a gene: 14. The CDR3 DNA reads as TGTGCCAGCAGCCCGACGTATGACAGGGGAAGCGACGAGCAGTACTTC. It codes for CASSPTYDRGSDEQYF. Supplemented by reference TRBV5-5 and TRBJ2-7, the full variable domain reads DAGVTQSPTHLIKTRGQQVTLRCSPISGHKSVSWYQQVLGQGPQFIFQYYEKEERGRGNFPDRFSARQFPNYSSELNVNALLLGDSALYLCASSPTYDRGSDEQYFGPGTRLTVT.

This clone showed up just once. The rearrangement links TRBV7-9 to TRBJ1-4, with TRBD1 matching over 7 bases. The CDR3 contains 14 residues. Germline values: CDR1 SEHNR, CDR2 FQNEAQ (reference sequence). The junction had 4 bases not matched to a gene; V was cut back by 2 bases and J by 7 bases. In DNA form, the CDR3 reads TGTGCCAGCAGCTTACAGGGGGGAGGTGAAAAACTGTTTTTT. It codes for CASSLQGGGEKLFF.

The chain joins TRBV11-2 to TRBJ2-3, with 14 nucleotides matching TRBD2. Germline assignment: CDR1 SGHAT and CDR2 FQNNGV. V dropped 5 bases and J dropped 3; count of bases not matched to a gene: 10. The CDR3 spans 18 residues. For the CDR3, the DNA is TGTGCCAGCAGCGGACTAGCGGGGGGTCGGGATCGGACAGATACGCAGTATTTT. Amino acids: CASSGLAGGRDRTDTQYF.

The rearrangement links TRBV29-1 to TRBJ1-6; no clear D. CDR1 and CDR2 (germline): SQVTM, ANQGSEA. The CDR3 runs to 14 residues. The V end lost 5 bases, the J end lost 3 bases, and 11 bases lay between the germline ends. This chain's CDR3 is CSVLVGDYNSPLHF. In nucleotides, the CDR3 is TGCAGCGTTTTGGTCGGTGACTATAATTCACCCCTCCACTTT.

This chain links TRBV29-1 with TRBJ1-1; 9 nucleotides line up with TRBD1. Unmatched junction bases numbered 7, after V lost 7 bases and J lost 1 base. Germline CDR1 reads SQVTM; CDR2 reads ANQGSEA. This CDR3 comprises 14 residues. CDR3 residues: CSGGQGWSNTEAFF. CDR3 nucleotide sequence: TGCAGCGGGGGACAGGGCTGGTCGAACACTGAAGCTTTCTTT. Together with reference TRBV29-1 and TRBJ1-1, the CDR3 gives the full variable domain: SAVISQKPSRDICQRGTSLTIQCQVDSQVTMMFWYRQQPGQSLTLIATANQGSEATYESGFVIDKFPISRPNLTFSTLTVSNMSPEDSSIYLCSGGQGWSNTEAFFGQGTRLTVV.

The rearrangement uses TRBV6-1 and TRBJ2-1; D possibly corresponds to TRBD2 (5 bases). Per the germline V gene, CDR1 is MNHNS and CDR2 is SASEGT. This CDR3 is built from 15 residues. Between the trimmed V and J ends, which lost 1 base and 0 bases, there was a span of 7 bases. In DNA, the CDR3 is TGTGCCAGCAGTGAAGTACGGGGCTCCTACAATGAGCAGTTCTTC. Translated, it gives CASSEVRGSYNEQFF.

V and J are TRBV30 and TRBJ1-1, with D possibly being TRBD1 (5 bases). The V gene lost 2 bases and the J gene lost 4 bases, with 14 bases spanning the gap. The germline V gene has CDR1 GTSNPN and CDR2 SVGIG (reference sequence). The CDR3 contains 14 residues. CDR3 nucleotides: TGTGCCTGGAGTCTGGACACAACTATCACTGAAGCTTTCTTT. Translating gives CAWSLDTTITEAFF.

The V gene is TRBV9, the J gene TRBJ2-3; D gene uncertain. The CDR3 sequence is 12 residues long. The V gene lost 4 bases and the J gene lost 3 bases, with 6 bases spanning the gap. The germline gives CDR1 SGDLS, CDR2 YYNGEE. DNA of the CDR3: TGTGCCAGCAGCTCTCAGACAGATACGCAGTATTTT. Translation gives CASSSQTDTQYF.

Written as DNA, the CDR3 is TGTGCCAGCAGCACCGGGACTAACACAGATACGCAGTATTTT. It codes for CASSTGTNTDTQYF. This chain joins TRBV27 and TRBJ2-3; 7 bases map to TRBD2. J gave up 2 bases and V 6 bases, and 5 bases lay outside the gene matches. CDR1 is MNHEY and CDR2 is SMNVEV in the germline V gene (reference sequence). The CDR3 loop spans 14 amino acids.

The chain recombines TRBV29-1 with TRBJ2-3, with TRBD1 identical over 7 bases. Losses at the gene ends were 4 bases for V and 6 bases for J; bases not matched to a gene: 10. This CDR3 region has 14 residues. CDR1 and CDR2 (germline): SQVTM, ANQGSEA. The CDR3 nucleotides are TGCAGCGTTGCCCGGGACAGTGCCAGCGATACGCAGTATTTT. Its protein product is CSVARDSASDTQYF.